This T cell receptor (beta chain) was captured by sequencing in a study of OX40 agonist ivuxolimab in advanced cancers. Turning to the study itself: Patients got intravenous ivuxolimab at 0.01 to 10 mg/kg every 2 weeks. Study-wide results and caveats: Still undetermined is the antigen specificity of the expanded peripheral T cells.

Note on this clone: The antigen remains undetermined.

Produced via immunoSEQ multiplex PCR; TCRdb's table is partial and in-frame only. The sample holds tens of thousands of clones; approximately 80% are singletons and the top ten take around 22%. The CDR3 spans 16 residues. V lost 5 bases and J 2 bases, leaving 19 bases between the germline ends. The germline gives CDR1 SGHVS, CDR2 FNYEAQ. The chain recombines TRBV7-6 with TRBJ2-7; D might be TRBD1 (6 bases). Sample: CD4+ or CD8+ T cells sorted from blood, taken in a trial of the OX40 agonist ivuxolimab. This TCR came from an adult with an advanced solid tumor such as melanoma, head and neck, liver or kidney cancer. In nucleotides, the CDR3 is TGTGCCAGCAGCGGGAACAGGGCGACTGGAACCTACGAGCAGTACTTC. Translation gives CASSGNRATGTYEQYF.